Described below is a single T cell receptor beta chain sequence and its context. Its cognate antigen is unknown. A much larger clone lies a single base off, so this may be a read error. CDR1 and CDR2 (germline): DFQATT, SNEGSKA (reference sequence). The CDR3 has 12 amino acids. The data are from a study of glioma-infiltrating T cells. Findings and limits, study-wide: Non-neoplastic patients had below-expected tissue-blood divergence, while all gliomas exceeded expectation. Only very few CDR3 sequences appeared in both tissue and blood.

The iRepertoire nested amplicon-rescue multiplex PCR amplified TCR alpha and beta CDR3s from RNA. Input was 100-400 ng of tissue mRNA or PBMC total RNA. Via MiXCR, TCRdb re-called the multiplex PCR reads, giving one row per CDR3 protein. The sample yields under 150,000 distinct CDR3 sequences, roughly a quarter seen once. The V gene is TRBV20-1, the J gene TRBJ1-6; 7 bases match TRBD1. The clonotype was recovered from a human donor with low-grade glioma or glioblastoma, undergoing nonglioma brain surgery, or in good health (not recorded which). Material for sequencing was glioma tissue, nonneoplastic brain tissue, or PBMCs (not recorded which). The CDR3 sequence is CSATTGNSPPHF. In DNA form, the CDR3 reads TGCAGTGCTACGACAGGGAATTCACCCCCCCACTTT.